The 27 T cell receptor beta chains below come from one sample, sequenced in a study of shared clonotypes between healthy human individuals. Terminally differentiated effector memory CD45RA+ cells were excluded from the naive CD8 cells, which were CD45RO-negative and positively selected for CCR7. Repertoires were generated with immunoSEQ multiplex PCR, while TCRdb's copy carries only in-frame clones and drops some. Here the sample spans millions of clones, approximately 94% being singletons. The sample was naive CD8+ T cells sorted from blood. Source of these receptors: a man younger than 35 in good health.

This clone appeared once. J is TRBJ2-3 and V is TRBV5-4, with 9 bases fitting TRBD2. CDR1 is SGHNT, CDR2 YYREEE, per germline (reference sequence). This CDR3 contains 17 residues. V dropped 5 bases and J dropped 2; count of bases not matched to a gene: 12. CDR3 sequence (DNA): TGTGCCAGCAGTTTCTTCGGTAGCGGGAGTGTCACAGATACGCAGTATTTT. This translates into CASSFFGSGSVTDTQYF.

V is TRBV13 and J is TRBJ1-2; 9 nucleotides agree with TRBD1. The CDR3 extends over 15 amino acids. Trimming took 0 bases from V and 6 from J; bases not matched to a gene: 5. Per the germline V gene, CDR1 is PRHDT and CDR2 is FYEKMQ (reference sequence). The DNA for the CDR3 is TGTGCCAGCAGCTTAGGCCTAACAGGGGGCGATGGCTACACCTTC. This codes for CASSLGLTGGDGYTF.

The CDR3: CASSQDWIAGIYNEQFF. The CDR3 bases are TGTGCCAGCAGCCAAGATTGGATAGCGGGGATATACAATGAGCAGTTCTTC. The chain recombines TRBV14 with TRBJ2-1; 8 bases line up with TRBD2. The CDR3 is made up of 17 amino acids. The J segment lost 4 bases and the V segment lost 0 bases, leaving 8 bases of the junction unmatched. The germline V gene encodes CDR1 SGHDN and CDR2 FVKESK.

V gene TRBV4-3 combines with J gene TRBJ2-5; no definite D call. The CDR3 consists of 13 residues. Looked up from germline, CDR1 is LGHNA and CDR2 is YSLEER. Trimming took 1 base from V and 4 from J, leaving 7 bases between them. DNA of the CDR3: TGCGCCAGCAGCCAAGGTATTGGAGAGACCCAGTACTTC. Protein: CASSQGIGETQYF.

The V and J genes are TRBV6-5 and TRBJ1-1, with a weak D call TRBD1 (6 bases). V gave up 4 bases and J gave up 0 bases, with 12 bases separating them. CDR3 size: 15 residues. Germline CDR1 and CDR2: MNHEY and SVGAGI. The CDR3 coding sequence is TGTGCCAGCAGTTTGGGGGGGCCAGTGAACACTGAAGCTTTCTTT. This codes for CASSLGGPVNTEAFF.

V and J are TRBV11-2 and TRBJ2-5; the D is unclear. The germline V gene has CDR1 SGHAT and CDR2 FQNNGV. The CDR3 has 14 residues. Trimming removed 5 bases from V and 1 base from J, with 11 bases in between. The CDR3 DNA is TGTGCCAGCAGCCCCCGGCCTGGCCAAGAGACCCAGTACTTC. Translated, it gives CASSPRPGQETQYF.

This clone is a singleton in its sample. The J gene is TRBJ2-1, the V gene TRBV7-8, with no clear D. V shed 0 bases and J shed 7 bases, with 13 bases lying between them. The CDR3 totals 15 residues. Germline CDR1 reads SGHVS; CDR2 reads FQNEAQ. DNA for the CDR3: TGTGCCAGCAGCTTAGCGCTGGGTCTGGATAATGAGCAGTTCTTC. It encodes CASSLALGLDNEQFF.

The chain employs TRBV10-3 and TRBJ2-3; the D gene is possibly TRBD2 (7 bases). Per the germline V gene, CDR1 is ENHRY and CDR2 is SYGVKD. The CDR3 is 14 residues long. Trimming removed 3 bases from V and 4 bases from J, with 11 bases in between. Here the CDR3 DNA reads TGTGCCATCAGTGAAGGGGGGGCTCCAGATACGCAGTATTTT. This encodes CAISEGGAPDTQYF.

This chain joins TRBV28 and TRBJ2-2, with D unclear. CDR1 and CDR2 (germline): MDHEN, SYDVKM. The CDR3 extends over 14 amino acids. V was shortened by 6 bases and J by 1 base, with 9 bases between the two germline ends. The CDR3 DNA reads TGTGCCAGCAGCCGCCGTCAGAACACCGGGGAGCTGTTTTTT. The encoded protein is CASSRRQNTGELFF. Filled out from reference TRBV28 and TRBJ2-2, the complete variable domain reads DVKVTQSSRYLVKRTGEKVFLECVQDMDHENMFWYRQDPGLGLRLIYFSYDVKMKEKGDIPEGYSVSREKKERFSLILESASTNQTSMYLCASSRRQNTGELFFGEGSRLTVL.

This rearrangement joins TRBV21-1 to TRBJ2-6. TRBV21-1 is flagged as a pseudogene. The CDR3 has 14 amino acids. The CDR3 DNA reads TGTGCCAGCAGCAATTCGAGGGGTCCCAACGTCCTGACTTTC. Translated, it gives CASSNSRGPNVLTF.

This CDR3 is CASSSGPLIYGYTF. CDR3 DNA: TGTGCCAGCAGCTCGGGACCGCTAATCTATGGCTACACCTTC. The V gene is TRBV7-9, the J gene TRBJ1-2; a weak D match, TRBD1 (5 bases). Germline lookup yields CDR1 SEHNR and CDR2 FQNEAQ (reference sequence). CDR3 length: 14 residues. V lost 4 bases, J lost 4 bases, and 13 bases lay in between.

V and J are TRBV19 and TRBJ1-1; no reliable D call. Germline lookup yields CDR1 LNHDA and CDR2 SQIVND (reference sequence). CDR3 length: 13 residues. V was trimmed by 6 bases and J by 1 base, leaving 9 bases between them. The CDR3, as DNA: TGTGCCAGTAGCTTTGGGAAGAACACTGAAGCTTTCTTT. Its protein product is CASSFGKNTEAFF.

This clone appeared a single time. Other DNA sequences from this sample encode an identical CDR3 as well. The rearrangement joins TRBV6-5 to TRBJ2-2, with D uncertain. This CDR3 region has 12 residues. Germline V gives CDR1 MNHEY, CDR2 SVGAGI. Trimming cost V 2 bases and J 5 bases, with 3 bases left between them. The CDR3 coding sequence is TGTGCCAGCAGTTACGGTACCGGGGAGCTGTTTTTT. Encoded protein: CASSYGTGELFF.

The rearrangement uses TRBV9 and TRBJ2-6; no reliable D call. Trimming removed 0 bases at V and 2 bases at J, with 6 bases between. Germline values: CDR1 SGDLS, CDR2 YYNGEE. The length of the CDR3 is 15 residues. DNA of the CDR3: TGTGCCAGCAGCGTAGGACTTGCTGGGGCCAACGTCCTGACTTTC. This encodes CASSVGLAGANVLTF.

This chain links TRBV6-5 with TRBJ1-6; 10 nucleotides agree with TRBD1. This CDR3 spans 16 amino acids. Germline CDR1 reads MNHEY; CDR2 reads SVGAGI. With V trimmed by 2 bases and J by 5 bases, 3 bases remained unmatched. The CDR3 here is CASSYGGQGDNSPLHF. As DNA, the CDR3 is TGTGCCAGCAGTTACGGTGGACAGGGGGATAATTCACCCCTCCACTTT.

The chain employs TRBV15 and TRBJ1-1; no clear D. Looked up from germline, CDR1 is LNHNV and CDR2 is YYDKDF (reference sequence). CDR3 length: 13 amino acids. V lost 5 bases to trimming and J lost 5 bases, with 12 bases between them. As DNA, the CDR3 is TGTGCCACCAGCGGTGGCGGGAGTACTGAAGCTTTCTTT. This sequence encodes CATSGGGSTEAFF.

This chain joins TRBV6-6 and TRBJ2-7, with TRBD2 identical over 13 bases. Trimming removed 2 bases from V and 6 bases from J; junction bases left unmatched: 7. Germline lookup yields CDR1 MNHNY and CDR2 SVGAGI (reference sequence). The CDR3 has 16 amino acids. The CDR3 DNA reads TGTGCCAGCAGTTACGGACTAGCGGGAGTCGTTCGCGAGCAGTACTTC. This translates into CASSYGLAGVVREQYF.

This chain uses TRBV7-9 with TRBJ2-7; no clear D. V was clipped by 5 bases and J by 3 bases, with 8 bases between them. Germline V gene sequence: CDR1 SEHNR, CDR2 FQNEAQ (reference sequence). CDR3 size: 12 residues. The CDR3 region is CASSQIFYEQYF. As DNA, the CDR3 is TGTGCCAGCAGCCAGATTTTCTACGAGCAGTACTTC. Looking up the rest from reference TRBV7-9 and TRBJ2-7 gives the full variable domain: DTGVSQNPRHKITKRGQNVTFRCDPISEHNRLYWYRQTLGQGPEFLTYFQNEAQLEKSRLLSDRFSAERPKGSFSTLEIQRTEQGDSAMYLCASSQIFYEQYFGPGTRLTVT.

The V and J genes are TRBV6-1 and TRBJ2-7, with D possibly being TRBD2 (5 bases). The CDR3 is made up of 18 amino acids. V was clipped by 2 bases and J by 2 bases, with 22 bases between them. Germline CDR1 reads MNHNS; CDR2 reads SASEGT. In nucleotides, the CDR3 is TGTGCCAGCAGTGAATCACCACCCAAAATGGACTCAGCCTACGAGCAGTACTTC. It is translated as CASSESPPKMDSAYEQYF.

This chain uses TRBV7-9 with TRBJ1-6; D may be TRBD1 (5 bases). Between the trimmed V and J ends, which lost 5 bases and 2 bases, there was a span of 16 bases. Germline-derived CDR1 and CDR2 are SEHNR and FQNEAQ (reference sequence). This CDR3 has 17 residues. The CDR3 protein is CASSDGTGGPYNSPLHF. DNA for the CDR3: TGTGCCAGCAGCGATGGGACCGGAGGGCCCTATAATTCACCCCTCCACTTT.

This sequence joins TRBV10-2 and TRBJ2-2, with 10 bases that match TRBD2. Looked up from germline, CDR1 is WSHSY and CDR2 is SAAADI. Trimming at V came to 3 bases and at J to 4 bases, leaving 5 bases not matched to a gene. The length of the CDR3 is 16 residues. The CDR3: CASSDQREGPTGELFF. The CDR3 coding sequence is TGCGCCAGCAGTGACCAGCGGGAGGGCCCCACCGGGGAGCTGTTTTTT.

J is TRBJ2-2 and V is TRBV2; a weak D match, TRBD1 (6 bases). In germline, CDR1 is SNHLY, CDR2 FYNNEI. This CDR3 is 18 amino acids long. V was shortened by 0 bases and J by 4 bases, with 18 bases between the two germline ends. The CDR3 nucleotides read TGTGCCAGCAGTGAAGCCGCCACAGGGCTCGTTGGCACCGGGGAGCTGTTTTTT. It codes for CASSEAATGLVGTGELFF. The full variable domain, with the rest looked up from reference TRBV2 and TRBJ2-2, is EPEVTQTPSHQVTQMGQEVILRCVPISNHLYFYWYRQILGQKVEFLVSFYNNEISEKSEIFDDQFSVERPDGSNFTLKIRSTKLEDSAMYFCASSEAATGLVGTGELFFGEGSRLTVL.

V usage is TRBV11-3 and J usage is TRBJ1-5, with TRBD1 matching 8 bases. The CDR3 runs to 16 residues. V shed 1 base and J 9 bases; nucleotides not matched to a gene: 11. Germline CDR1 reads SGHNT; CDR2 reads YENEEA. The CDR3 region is CASSLAAGTGLRPQHF. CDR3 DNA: TGTGCCAGCAGCTTAGCGGCCGGGACAGGTCTAAGGCCCCAGCATTTT.

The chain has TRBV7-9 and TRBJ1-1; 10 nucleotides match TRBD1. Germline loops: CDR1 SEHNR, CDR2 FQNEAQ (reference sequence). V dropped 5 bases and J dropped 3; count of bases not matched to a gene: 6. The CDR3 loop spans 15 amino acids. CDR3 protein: CASSPWDRGDTEAFF. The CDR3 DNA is TGTGCCAGCAGCCCATGGGACAGGGGCGACACTGAAGCTTTCTTT.

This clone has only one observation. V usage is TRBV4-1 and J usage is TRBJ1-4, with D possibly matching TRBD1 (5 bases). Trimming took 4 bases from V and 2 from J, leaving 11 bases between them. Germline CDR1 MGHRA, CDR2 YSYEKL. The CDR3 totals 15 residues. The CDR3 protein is CASSLVGVTNEKLFF. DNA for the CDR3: TGCGCCAGCAGCCTGGTGGGGGTCACTAATGAAAAACTGTTTTTT.

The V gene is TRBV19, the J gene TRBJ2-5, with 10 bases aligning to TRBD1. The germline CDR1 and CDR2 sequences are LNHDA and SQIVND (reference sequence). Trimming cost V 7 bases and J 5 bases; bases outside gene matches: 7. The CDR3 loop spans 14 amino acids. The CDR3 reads CASKRQGAVETQYF. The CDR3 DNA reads TGTGCCAGTAAGCGACAGGGGGCTGTGGAGACCCAGTACTTC.

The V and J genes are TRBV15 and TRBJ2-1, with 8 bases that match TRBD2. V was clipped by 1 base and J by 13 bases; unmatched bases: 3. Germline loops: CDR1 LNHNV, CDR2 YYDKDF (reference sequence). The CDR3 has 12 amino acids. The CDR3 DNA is TGTGCCACCAGCAGAGGGCGGGGGGAACAGTTCTTC. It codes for CATSRGRGEQFF.